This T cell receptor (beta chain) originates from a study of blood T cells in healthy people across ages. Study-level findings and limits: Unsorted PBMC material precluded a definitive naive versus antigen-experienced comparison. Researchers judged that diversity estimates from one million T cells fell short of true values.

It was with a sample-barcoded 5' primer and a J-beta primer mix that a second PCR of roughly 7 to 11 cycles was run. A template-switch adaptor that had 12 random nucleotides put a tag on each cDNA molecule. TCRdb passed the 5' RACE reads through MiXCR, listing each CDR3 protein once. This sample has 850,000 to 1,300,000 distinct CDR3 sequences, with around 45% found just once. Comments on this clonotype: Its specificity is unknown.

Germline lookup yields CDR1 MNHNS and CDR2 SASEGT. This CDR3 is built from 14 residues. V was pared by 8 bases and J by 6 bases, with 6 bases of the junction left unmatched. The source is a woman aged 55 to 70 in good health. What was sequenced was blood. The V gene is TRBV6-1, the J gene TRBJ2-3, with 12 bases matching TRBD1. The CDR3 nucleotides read TGTGCCAGCCGGGACAGGGGGCAAGGGGATACGCAGTATTTT. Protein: CASRDRGQGDTQYF.